The text below deals with one T cell receptor (beta chain). Antigen unknown. The record originates from a study of naive and memory T cell subsets. Study outcomes and limitations: From naive to CM, EM and EMRA, diversity decreased and Gini increased. Over 95% of naive TCR sequences appeared only once after error correction, unlike memory subsets.

The beta constant-region primer was an equimolar mix of two oligonucleotides covering TRBC1 and TRBC2. Nested alpha and beta constant-region primers with the SP2 primer drove four PCR rounds on ligated cDNA. TCRdb reprocessed the UMI-ligation and nested PCR reads via MiXCR and lists one record per CDR3 protein. The sample lists tens of thousands of distinct CDR3 sequences, about 18% seen once, with roughly 3.5% in the top ten. CD4 T cells were positively selected, then CD8 T cells from the CD4-negative fraction. CD45RA-CD27- cells were effector memory; CD45RA+CD27- cells were EMRA. Input material: effector memory CD4+ T cells from blood. Stated subset: effector memory, CD45RA- CD27-. This TCR derives from a human donor in good health.

CDR3 residues: CASSFSGLARYLEREQFF. The CDR3 region has the DNA TGTGCCAGCAGTTTCTCGGGACTAGCGCGATATTTAGAGCGTGAGCAGTTCTTC. The chain couples TRBV28 to TRBJ2-1, with 10 nucleotides matching TRBD2. The CDR3 loop spans 18 amino acids. The junction had 17 bases not matched to a gene; V was cut back by 3 bases and J by 9 bases. CDR1 and CDR2 from the germline V gene are MDHEN and SYDVKM.